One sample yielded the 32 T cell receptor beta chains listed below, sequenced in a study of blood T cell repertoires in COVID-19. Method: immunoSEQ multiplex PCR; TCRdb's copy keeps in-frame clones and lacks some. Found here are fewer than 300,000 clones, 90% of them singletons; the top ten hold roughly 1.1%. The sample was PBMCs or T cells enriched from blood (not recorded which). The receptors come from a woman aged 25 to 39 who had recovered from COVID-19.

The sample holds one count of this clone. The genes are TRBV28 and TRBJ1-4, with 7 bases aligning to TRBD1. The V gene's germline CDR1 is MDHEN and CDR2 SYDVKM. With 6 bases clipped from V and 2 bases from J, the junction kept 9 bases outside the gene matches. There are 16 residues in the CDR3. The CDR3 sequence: CASSEGGPSTNEKLFF. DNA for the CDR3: TGTGCCAGCAGCGAAGGGGGCCCAAGTACTAATGAAAAACTGTTTTTT.

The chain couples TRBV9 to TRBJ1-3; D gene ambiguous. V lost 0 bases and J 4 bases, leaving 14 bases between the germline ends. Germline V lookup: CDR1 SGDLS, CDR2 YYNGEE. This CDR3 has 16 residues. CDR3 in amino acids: CASSVEAGSLGNTIYF. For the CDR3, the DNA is TGTGCCAGCAGCGTAGAAGCAGGATCCCTCGGAAACACCATATATTTT.

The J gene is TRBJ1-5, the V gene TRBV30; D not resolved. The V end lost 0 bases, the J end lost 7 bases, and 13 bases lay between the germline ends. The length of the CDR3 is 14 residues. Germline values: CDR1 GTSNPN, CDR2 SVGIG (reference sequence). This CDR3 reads CAWSVLGLNQPQHF. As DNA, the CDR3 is TGTGCCTGGAGTGTACTTGGACTGAACCAGCCCCAGCATTTT.

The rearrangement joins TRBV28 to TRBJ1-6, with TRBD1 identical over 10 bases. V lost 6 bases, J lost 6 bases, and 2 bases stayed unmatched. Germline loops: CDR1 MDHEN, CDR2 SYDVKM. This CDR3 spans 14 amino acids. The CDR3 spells CASRRTGGNSPLHF. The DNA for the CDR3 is TGTGCCAGCAGAAGGACAGGGGGTAATTCACCCCTCCACTTT.

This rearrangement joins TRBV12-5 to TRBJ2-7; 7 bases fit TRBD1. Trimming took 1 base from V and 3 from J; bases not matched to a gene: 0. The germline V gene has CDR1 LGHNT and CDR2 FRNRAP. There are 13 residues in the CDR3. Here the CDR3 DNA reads TGTGCTAGTGGTTTGGGACAGGGCTACGAGCAGTACTTC. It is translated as CASGLGQGYEQYF.

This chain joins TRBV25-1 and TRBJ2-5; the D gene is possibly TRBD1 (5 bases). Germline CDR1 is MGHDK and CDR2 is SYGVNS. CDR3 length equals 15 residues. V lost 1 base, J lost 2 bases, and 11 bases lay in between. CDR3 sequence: CASSEFTGAQETQYF. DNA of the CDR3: TGTGCCAGCAGTGAATTCACAGGTGCGCAAGAGACCCAGTACTTC. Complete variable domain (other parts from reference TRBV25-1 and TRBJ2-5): EADIYQTPRYLVIGTGKKITLECSQTMGHDKMYWYQQDPGMELHLIHYSYGVNSTEKGDLSSESTVSRIRTEHFPLTLESARPSHTSQYLCASSEFTGAQETQYFGPGTRLLVL.

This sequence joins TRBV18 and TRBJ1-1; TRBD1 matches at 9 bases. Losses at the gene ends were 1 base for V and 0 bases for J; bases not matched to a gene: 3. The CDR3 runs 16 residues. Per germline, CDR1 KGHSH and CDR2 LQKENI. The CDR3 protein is CASSPRDRDLNTEAFF. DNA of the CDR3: TGTGCCAGCTCACCACGGGACAGGGACTTGAACACTGAAGCTTTCTTT.

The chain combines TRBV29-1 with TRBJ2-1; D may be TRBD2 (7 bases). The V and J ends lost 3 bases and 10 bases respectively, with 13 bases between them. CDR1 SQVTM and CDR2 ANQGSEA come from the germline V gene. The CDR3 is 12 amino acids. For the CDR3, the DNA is TGCAGCGTTGATGAGGGGGGGGCCGAGCAGTTCTTC. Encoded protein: CSVDEGGAEQFF.

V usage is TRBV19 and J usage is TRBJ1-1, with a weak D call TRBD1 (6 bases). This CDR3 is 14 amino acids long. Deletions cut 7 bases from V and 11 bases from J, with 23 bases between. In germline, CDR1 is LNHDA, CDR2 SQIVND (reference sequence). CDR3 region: CASIQLPGTGFAFF. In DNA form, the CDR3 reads TGTGCCAGTATCCAGCTCCCAGGAACAGGGTTTGCTTTCTTT.

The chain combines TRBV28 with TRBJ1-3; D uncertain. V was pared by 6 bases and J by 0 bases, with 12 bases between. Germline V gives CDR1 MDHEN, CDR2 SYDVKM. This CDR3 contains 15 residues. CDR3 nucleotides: TGTGCCAGCAGCTCTCCTACCGCCTCTGGAAACACCATATATTTT. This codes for CASSSPTASGNTIYF.

The CDR3 DNA sequence: TGTGCCATCAGCCCGGACTCAGAAGAGACCCAGTACTTC. Translating it yields CAISPDSEETQYF. The chain couples TRBV10-3 to TRBJ2-5; D is possibly TRBD2 (5 bases). Germline V gene lookup returns CDR1 ENHRY and CDR2 SYGVKD. CDR3 length: 13 amino acids. Trimming shortened V by 6 bases and J by 3 bases, and 11 bases separated the two germline ends.

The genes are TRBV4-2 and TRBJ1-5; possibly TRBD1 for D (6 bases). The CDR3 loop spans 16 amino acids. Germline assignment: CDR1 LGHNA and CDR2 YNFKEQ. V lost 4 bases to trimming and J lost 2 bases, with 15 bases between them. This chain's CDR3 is CASSPRRGGGNQPQHF. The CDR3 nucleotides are TGTGCCAGCAGCCCCCGCAGGGGAGGGGGCAATCAGCCCCAGCATTTT.

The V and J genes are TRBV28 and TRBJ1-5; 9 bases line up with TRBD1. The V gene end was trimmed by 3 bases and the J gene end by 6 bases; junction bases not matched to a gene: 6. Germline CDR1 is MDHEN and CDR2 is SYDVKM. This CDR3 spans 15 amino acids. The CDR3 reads CASSFRQGGAQPQHF. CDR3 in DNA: TGTGCCAGCAGTTTCAGACAGGGGGGTGCTCAGCCCCAGCATTTT.

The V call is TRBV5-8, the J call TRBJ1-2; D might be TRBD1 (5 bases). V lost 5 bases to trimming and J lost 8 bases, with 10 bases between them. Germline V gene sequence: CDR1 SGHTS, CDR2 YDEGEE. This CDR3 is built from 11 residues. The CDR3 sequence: CASRGRGGYTF. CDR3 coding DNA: TGTGCCAGCAGAGGGAGGGGAGGCTACACCTTC.

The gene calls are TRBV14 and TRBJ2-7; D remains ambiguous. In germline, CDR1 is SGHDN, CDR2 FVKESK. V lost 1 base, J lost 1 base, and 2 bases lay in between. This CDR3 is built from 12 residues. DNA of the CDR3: TGTGCCAGCAGCCAAGCTTCCTACGAGCAGTACTTC. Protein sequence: CASSQASYEQYF.

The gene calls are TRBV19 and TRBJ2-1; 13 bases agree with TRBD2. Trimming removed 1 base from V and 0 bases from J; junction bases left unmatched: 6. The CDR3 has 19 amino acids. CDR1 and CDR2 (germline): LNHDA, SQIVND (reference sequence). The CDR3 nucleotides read TGTGCCAGTAGTATAGGAGGGACTAGCGGGACTTCCTCCTACAATGAGCAGTTCTTC. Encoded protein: CASSIGGTSGTSSYNEQFF.

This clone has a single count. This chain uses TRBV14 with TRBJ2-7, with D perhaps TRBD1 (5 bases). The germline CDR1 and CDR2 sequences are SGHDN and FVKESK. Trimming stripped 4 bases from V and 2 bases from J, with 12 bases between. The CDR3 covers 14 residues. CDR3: CASSLKTATYEQYF. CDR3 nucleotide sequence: TGTGCCAGCAGCCTGAAGACAGCCACCTACGAGCAGTACTTC.

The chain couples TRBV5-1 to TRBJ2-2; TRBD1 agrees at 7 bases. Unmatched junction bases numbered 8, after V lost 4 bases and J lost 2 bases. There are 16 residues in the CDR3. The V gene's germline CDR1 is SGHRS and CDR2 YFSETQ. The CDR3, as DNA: TGCGCCAGCAGCGTTACACAGGGGCAAAACACCGGGGAGCTGTTTTTT. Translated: CASSVTQGQNTGELFF.

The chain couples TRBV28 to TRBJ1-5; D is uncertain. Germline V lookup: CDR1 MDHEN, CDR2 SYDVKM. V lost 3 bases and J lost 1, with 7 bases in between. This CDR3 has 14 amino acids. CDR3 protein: CASSFRHSNQPQHF. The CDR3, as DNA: TGTGCCAGCAGTTTCCGACACAGCAATCAGCCCCAGCATTTT.

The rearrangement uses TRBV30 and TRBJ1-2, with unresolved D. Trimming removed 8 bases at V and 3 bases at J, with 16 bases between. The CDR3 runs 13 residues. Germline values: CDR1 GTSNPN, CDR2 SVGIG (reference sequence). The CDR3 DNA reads TGTGCCGGGGTCGGGGAGGACTACTATGGCTACACCTTC. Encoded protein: CAGVGEDYYGYTF.

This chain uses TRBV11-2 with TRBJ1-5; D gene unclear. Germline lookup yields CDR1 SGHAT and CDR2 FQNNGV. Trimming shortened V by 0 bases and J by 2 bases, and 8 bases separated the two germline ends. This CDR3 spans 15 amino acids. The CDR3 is CASSLDGRGNQPQHF. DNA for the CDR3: TGTGCCAGCAGCTTAGATGGGCGGGGCAATCAGCCCCAGCATTTT.

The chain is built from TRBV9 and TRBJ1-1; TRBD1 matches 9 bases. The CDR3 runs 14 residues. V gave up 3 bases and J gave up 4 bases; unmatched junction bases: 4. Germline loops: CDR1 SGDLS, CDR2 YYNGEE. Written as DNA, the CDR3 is TGTGCCAGCAGCGCGACAGGGGGAGCCACTGAAGCTTTCTTT. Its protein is CASSATGGATEAFF.

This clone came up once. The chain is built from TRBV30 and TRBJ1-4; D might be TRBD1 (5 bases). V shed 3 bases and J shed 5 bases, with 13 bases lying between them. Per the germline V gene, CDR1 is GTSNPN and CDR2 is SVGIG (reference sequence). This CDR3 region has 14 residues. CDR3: CAWRPGGGNEKLFF. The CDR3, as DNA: TGTGCCTGGAGGCCGGGCGGGGGAAATGAAAAACTGTTTTTT.

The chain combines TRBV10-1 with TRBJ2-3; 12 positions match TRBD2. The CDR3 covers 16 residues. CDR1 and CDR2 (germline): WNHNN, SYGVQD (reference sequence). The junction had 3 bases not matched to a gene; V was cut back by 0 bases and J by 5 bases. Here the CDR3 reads CASSESASGREDTQYF. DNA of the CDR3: TGCGCCAGCAGTGAGTCGGCTAGCGGGAGGGAAGATACGCAGTATTTT.

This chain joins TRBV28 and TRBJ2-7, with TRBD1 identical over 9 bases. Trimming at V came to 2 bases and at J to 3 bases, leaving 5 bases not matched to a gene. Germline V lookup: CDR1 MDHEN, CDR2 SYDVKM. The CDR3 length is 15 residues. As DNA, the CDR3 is TGTGCCAGCAGTTTAGCGGGACAGGGCCACTACGAGCAGTACTTC. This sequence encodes CASSLAGQGHYEQYF.

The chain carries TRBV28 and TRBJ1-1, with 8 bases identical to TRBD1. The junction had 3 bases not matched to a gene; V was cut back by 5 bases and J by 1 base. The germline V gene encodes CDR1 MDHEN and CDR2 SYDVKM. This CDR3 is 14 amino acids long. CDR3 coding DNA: TGTGCCAGCAGTCCGGGGACAGGGAACACTGAAGCTTTCTTT. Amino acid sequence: CASSPGTGNTEAFF.

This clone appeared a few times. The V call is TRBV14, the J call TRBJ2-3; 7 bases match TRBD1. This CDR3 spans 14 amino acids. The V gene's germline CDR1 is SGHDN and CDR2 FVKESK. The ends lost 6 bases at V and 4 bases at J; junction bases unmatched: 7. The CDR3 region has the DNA TGTGCCAGCAGGACTACAGGGGAATCAGATACGCAGTATTTT. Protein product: CASRTTGESDTQYF. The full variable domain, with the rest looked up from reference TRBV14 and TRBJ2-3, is EAGVTQFPSHSVIEKGQTVTLRCDPISGHDNLYWYRRVMGKEIKFLLHFVKESKQDESGMPNNRFLAERTGGTYSTLKVQPAELEDSGVYFCASRTTGESDTQYFGPGTRLTVL.

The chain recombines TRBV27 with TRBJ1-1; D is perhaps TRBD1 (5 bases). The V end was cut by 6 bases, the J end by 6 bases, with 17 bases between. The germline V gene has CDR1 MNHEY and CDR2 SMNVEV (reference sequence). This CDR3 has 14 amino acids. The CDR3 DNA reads TGTGCCAGCAGCTTTGGACGGACAACACCTGAAGCTTTCTTT. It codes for CASSFGRTTPEAFF.

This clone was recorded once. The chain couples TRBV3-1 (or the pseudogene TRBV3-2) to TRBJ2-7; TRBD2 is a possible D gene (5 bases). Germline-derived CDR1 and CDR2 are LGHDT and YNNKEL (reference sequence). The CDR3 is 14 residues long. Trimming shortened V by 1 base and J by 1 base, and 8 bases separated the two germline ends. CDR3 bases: TGTGCCAGCAGCCAAGTGGGGAGTTCCTACGAGCAGTACTTC. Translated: CASSQVGSSYEQYF.

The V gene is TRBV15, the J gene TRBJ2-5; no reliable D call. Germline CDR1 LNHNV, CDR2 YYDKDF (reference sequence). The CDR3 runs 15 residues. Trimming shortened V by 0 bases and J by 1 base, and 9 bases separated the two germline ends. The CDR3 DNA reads TGTGCCACCAGCAGAGATCGAGACACCCAAGAGACCCAGTACTTC. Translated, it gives CATSRDRDTQETQYF.

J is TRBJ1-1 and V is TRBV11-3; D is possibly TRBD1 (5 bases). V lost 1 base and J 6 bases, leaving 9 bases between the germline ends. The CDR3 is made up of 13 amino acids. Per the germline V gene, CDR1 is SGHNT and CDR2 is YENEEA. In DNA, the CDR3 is TGTGCCAGCAGCTTAGGGCAGGGCGCTGAAGCTTTCTTT. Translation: CASSLGQGAEAFF.

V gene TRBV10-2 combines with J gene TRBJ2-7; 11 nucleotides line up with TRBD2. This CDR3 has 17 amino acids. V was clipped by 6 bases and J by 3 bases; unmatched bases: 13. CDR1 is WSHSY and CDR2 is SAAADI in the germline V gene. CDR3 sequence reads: CASRRGTSGRRIYEQYF. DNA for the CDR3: TGCGCCAGCAGGAGGGGGACTAGCGGCCGGAGAATCTACGAGCAGTACTTC.